The rows below give T cell receptor beta chains drawn from one sample of a study of cytomegalovirus exposure and HLA in healthy donors. Sequencing was performed with immunoSEQ multiplex PCR; in TCRdb, only in-frame clones are kept and a portion is missing. The data contain roughly 180,000 clones, about three quarters of them singletons. Sequenced material: PBMCs. The receptors originated from a female donor in good health and CMV-seronegative. CDR3s include the opening cysteine and the closing phenylalanine or tryptophan. Fields, in order: V gene, J gene, CDR3 protein.

V gene: TRBV28
J gene: TRBJ2-7
CDR3 protein: CASSSATVGYF

V gene: TRBV7-7
J gene: TRBJ1-1
CDR3 protein: CASSLAMNTEAFF

V gene: TRBV6-6
J gene: TRBJ2-3
CDR3 protein: CASSYTGTDTQYF

V gene: TRBV11-2
J gene: TRBJ2-3
CDR3 protein: CASSFDRLGFPDTQYF

V gene: TRBV2
J gene: TRBJ2-1
CDR3 protein: CASSGKGLGKNEQFF

V gene: TRBV5-4
J gene: TRBJ1-1
CDR3 protein: CASSLPRELNTEAFF

V gene: TRBV19
J gene: TRBJ2-3
CDR3 protein: CASRGGGLSVSYTDTQYF

V gene: TRBV28
J gene: TRBJ1-5
CDR3 protein: CASSPQGSNQPQHF

V gene: TRBV14
J gene: TRBJ2-3
CDR3 protein: CASSRGQAFTDTQYF

V gene: TRBV6-1
J gene: TRBJ2-7
CDR3 protein: CASSEAFKKDFSYEQYF